This TCR beta chain emerged from a study of CD8 T cells in ankylosing spondylitis. General study results and limits: Disease-linked clones bore a CD8+ phenotype, appearing relatively rarely in peripheral blood.

The CDR3 covers 15 residues. Trimming removed 1 base from V and 4 bases from J; junction bases left unmatched: 3. CDR1 and CDR2 (germline): SEHNR, FQNEAQ (reference sequence). The table lists this clonotype with a few counts. The antigen is unknown. TCRdb reprocessed the 5' RACE reads via MiXCR and lists one record per CDR3 protein. The sample holds under 300,000 distinct CDR3 sequences; about 10% are singletons and the top ten take roughly 6.8%. The chain joins TRBV7-9 to TRBJ2-1; 8 nucleotides agree with TRBD2. Sequencing was done on a sample of blood, either unsorted or a sorted T cell fraction (not recorded which). The sequence came from a male donor with ankylosing spondylitis or in good health (not recorded which). The CDR3 loop is CASSLVSGGYNEQFF. The CDR3 nucleotides are TGTGCCAGCAGCTTAGTCAGCGGGGGTTACAATGAGCAGTTCTTC.